These 25 T cell receptor beta chains were all obtained from the same sample, sequenced in a study of shared clonotypes between healthy human individuals. Using immunoSEQ multiplex PCR, the repertoire was profiled, and TCRdb retains in-frame clones only, with some absent. Of fewer than 1.4 million clones in the sample, around three quarters are singletons; the top ten hold roughly 0.61%. Material: memory CD4+ T cells from PBMCs. The subset denotes: CD45RA-negative fraction. Receptors originate from a man between 18 and 35 years old in good health. Some clones in this sample may be carry-over from other donors' samples.

This clone was counted once. The chain joins TRBV4-1 to TRBJ2-5; 7 bases are shared with TRBD1. V lost 4 bases, J lost 3 bases, and 8 bases stayed unmatched. Germline values: CDR1 MGHRA, CDR2 YSYEKL. The CDR3 spans 15 residues. The CDR3 nucleotides read TGCGCCAGCAGCCGCGGACTCCAGGGGGAAGAGACCCAGTACTTC. Translating it yields CASSRGLQGEETQYF.

The chain is built from TRBV19 and TRBJ2-2; D possibly matches TRBD1 or TRBD2 (5 bases each). V lost 4 bases and J lost 6, with 21 bases in between. The length of the CDR3 is 17 residues. Germline CDR1 is LNHDA and CDR2 is SQIVND (reference sequence). In nucleotides, the CDR3 is TGTGCCAGTAGTAGATCTTCCGGGACGACTCCTCCCGGGGAGCTGTTTTTT. It encodes CASSRSSGTTPPGELFF. Together with reference TRBV19 and TRBJ2-2, the CDR3 gives the full variable domain: DGGITQSPKYLFRKEGQNVTLSCEQNLNHDAMYWYRQDPGQGLRLIYYSQIVNDFQKGDIAEGYSVSREKKESFPLTVTSAQKNPTAFYLCASSRSSGTTPPGELFFGEGSRLTVL.

Details on this clone: A far larger clone is just one base off, so this is likely a read error. This chain links TRBV7-7 with TRBJ2-5; 10 bases map to TRBD2. The CDR3 consists of 14 residues. J lost 2 bases, V lost 3 bases, and 0 bases had no gene match. CDR1 and CDR2 from the germline V gene are SSHAT and FNYEAQ (reference sequence). CDR3 in DNA: TGTGCCAGCAGCTTGGGACTAGCGCAAGAGACCCAGTACTTC. Amino acid sequence: CASSLGLAQETQYF.

This clone appeared once. This chain uses TRBV5-4 with TRBJ2-3; 8 nucleotides align to TRBD1. J lost 5 bases, V lost 4 bases, and 9 bases had no gene match. CDR1 SGHNT and CDR2 YYREEE come from the germline V gene (reference sequence). This CDR3 is built from 15 residues. CDR3 protein: CASSQGQVKGDTQYF. The CDR3 DNA sequence: TGTGCCAGCAGCCAGGGACAGGTGAAGGGAGATACGCAGTATTTT.

This clone was observed once. The chain recombines TRBV7-9 with TRBJ2-1; 12 bases match TRBD2. The trim removed 4 bases at V and 6 bases at J, leaving 4 bases unmatched. The CDR3 has 15 amino acids. Germline CDR1 and CDR2: SEHNR and FQNEAQ (reference sequence). The CDR3 bases are TGTGCCAGCAGCTCCCGACTAGCGGGAGTCAATGAGCAGTTCTTC. Translated, it gives CASSSRLAGVNEQFF.

Worth noting for this clone: Other DNA variants within this sample encode the same CDR3. V and J are TRBV7-2 and TRBJ2-3; D remains ambiguous. Trimming shortened V by 1 base and J by 4 bases, and 3 bases separated the two germline ends. Looked up from germline, CDR1 is SGHTA and CDR2 is FQGNSA. There are 12 residues in the CDR3. The chain's CDR3 is CASSLVSDTQYF. The CDR3 region has the DNA TGTGCCAGCAGCTTAGTTTCAGATACGCAGTATTTT.

This clone was counted at least ten times. At one boundary the junction diverges from the germline segment, which might be a read error. The chain has TRBV29-1 and TRBJ2-1; D possibly corresponds to TRBD2 (6 bases). Germline V gives CDR1 SQVTM, CDR2 ANQGSEA. The CDR3 runs to 10 residues. The CDR3 sequence: CSVEVGPGVF. In nucleotides, the CDR3 is TGCAGCGTTGAAGTGGGCCCGGGGGTCTTC.

V and J are TRBV7-2 and TRBJ2-7; 14 positions match TRBD2. Germline CDR1 SGHTA, CDR2 FQGNSA. The CDR3 sequence is 18 residues long. J gave up 1 base and V 5 bases, and 10 bases lay outside the gene matches. CDR3 DNA: TGTGCCAGCAGCCCAGGACTAGCGGGAGGACTATTTTCCTACGAGCAGTACTTC. Translating it yields CASSPGLAGGLFSYEQYF.

This clone was recorded a few times. CDR3 sequence reads: CASTNGRFEQYF. CDR3 DNA: TGTGCCAGCACCAACGGCAGGTTCGAGCAGTACTTC. The chain links TRBV2 to TRBJ2-7; D is uncertain. Trimming took off 7 bases at V and 6 bases at J, with 13 bases between the two ends. The CDR3 covers 12 residues. Per the germline V gene, CDR1 is SNHLY and CDR2 is FYNNEI.

The rearrangement links TRBV28 to TRBJ2-3, with TRBD2 identical over 14 bases. The CDR3 extends over 19 amino acids. V was pared by 6 bases and J by 2 bases, with 13 bases of the junction left unmatched. CDR1 is MDHEN, CDR2 SYDVKM, per germline. In DNA, the CDR3 is TGTGCCAGCAGCGACCCTCAGTGGACTAGCGGGAGGCCCACAGATACGCAGTATTTT. This sequence encodes CASSDPQWTSGRPTDTQYF.

This clone was picked up a small number of times. V gene TRBV7-3 combines with J gene TRBJ2-7; 7 nucleotides line up with TRBD1. This CDR3 region has 15 residues. With 2 bases clipped from V and 4 bases from J, the junction kept 8 bases outside the gene matches. CDR1 and CDR2 from the germline V gene are SGHTA and FQGTGA. CDR3 loop: CASSLDGGQTYEQYF. CDR3 bases: TGTGCCAGCAGCTTAGATGGGGGACAGACGTACGAGCAGTACTTC.

The V and J genes are TRBV20-1 and TRBJ2-7; the D gene could be TRBD1 or TRBD2 (5 bases each). There are 10 residues in the CDR3. The V gene's germline CDR1 is DFQATT and CDR2 SNEGSKA (reference sequence). V gave up 5 bases and J gave up 7 bases, with 9 bases separating them. For the CDR3, the DNA is TGCAGTGCTTACGGGGCTGAGCAGTACTTC. This gives the protein CSAYGAEQYF.

This clone was counted between two and nine times. The gene calls are TRBV7-3 and TRBJ1-1; no definite D call. Trimming took 0 bases from V and 11 from J, leaving 13 bases between them. The germline V gene encodes CDR1 SGHTA and CDR2 FQGTGA. The CDR3 runs 13 residues. This CDR3 reads CASSLTSEQKAFF. Here the CDR3 DNA reads TGTGCCAGCAGCTTAACGTCGGAACAGAAGGCTTTCTTT.

This clone was seen a single time. V usage is TRBV5-8 and J usage is TRBJ2-1, with D maybe TRBD1 (6 bases). The CDR3 is made up of 17 amino acids. Germline CDR1 is SGHTS and CDR2 is YDEGEE. V lost 3 bases to trimming and J lost 9 bases, with 25 bases between them. The CDR3 DNA reads TGTGCCAGCAGCTCCCCGTGGGGGCAGGCCTCCTGGGGTGAGCAGTTCTTC. Its protein product is CASSSPWGQASWGEQFF.

The chain carries TRBV14 and TRBJ1-5; D ambiguous. This CDR3 is 17 amino acids long. V lost 1 base and J lost 0, with 13 bases in between. Germline V CDR1 and CDR2: SGHDN, FVKESK. CDR3 protein: CASSQGKDTSSNQPQHF. The CDR3 DNA is TGTGCCAGCAGCCAAGGAAAAGACACGTCTAGCAATCAGCCCCAGCATTTT.

This chain links TRBV29-1 with TRBJ2-4; perhaps TRBD1 as D (6 bases). V was cut by 0 bases and J by 5 bases, with 11 bases left in between. There are 14 residues in the CDR3. Germline V lookup: CDR1 SQVTM, CDR2 ANQGSEA. The CDR3 region is CSVEDRGLENIQYF. In nucleotides, the CDR3 is TGCAGCGTTGAAGACAGGGGTTTGGAAAACATTCAGTACTTC.

The CDR3 sequence: CASSSMDNQPQHF. The CDR3 DNA follows: TGTGCCAGCAGTAGTATGGATAATCAGCCCCAGCATTTT. The chain couples TRBV6-6 to TRBJ1-5; D remains unclear. Trimming removed 5 bases from V and 4 bases from J, with 9 bases in between. The germline gives CDR1 MNHNY, CDR2 SVGAGI (reference sequence). The length of the CDR3 is 13 residues.

This clone occurred many times. Different DNA sequences within this sample yield the same CDR3. This chain connects TRBV27 to TRBJ1-5; D unclear. V was trimmed by 5 bases and J by 9 bases, leaving 17 bases between them. Per the germline V gene, CDR1 is MNHEY and CDR2 is SMNVEV (reference sequence). The CDR3 totals 14 residues. The CDR3 spells CASSPGGRERPQHF. In DNA form, the CDR3 reads TGTGCCAGCAGTCCCGGCGGACGAGAAAGGCCCCAGCATTTT.

J is TRBJ2-6 and V is TRBV4-1; D is tentatively TRBD1 or TRBD2 (7 bases each). Germline V gives CDR1 MGHRA, CDR2 YSYEKL. Deletions cut 1 base from V and 2 bases from J, with 15 bases between. This CDR3 has 18 residues. CDR3 amino acids: CASSQAPRGGAGANVLTF. CDR3 sequence (DNA): TGCGCCAGCAGCCAAGCCCCCAGGGGGGGAGCTGGGGCCAACGTCCTGACTTTC.

This clone was seen a single time. The rearrangement uses TRBV2 and TRBJ2-5; 13 bases are shared with TRBD2. The CDR3 spans 15 residues. V lost 5 bases, J lost 5 bases, and 5 bases stayed unmatched. CDR1 is SNHLY, CDR2 FYNNEI, per germline. CDR3 sequence reads: CASSRTSGRRETQYF. The CDR3 DNA reads as TGTGCCAGCAGTAGGACTAGCGGGAGAAGGGAGACCCAGTACTTC.

This clone was seen more than once but under ten times. The chain links TRBV7-2 to TRBJ2-3, with D maybe TRBD2 (5 bases). V was trimmed by 5 bases and J by 2 bases, leaving 14 bases between them. CDR3 size: 15 residues. CDR1 is SGHTA, CDR2 FQGNSA, per germline. CDR3 residues: CASSPGSGYTDTQYF. The CDR3 coding sequence is TGTGCCAGCAGCCCGGGGAGCGGCTACACAGATACGCAGTATTTT.

The chain has TRBV4-3 and TRBJ2-3; weak D call: TRBD2 (6 bases). Between the trimmed V and J ends, which lost 1 base and 4 bases, there was a span of 15 bases. The CDR3 length is 16 residues. CDR1 is LGHNA, CDR2 YSLEER, per germline. The CDR3: CASSQGLGATADTQYF. CDR3 bases: TGCGCCAGCAGCCAAGGACTAGGAGCCACTGCAGATACGCAGTATTTT.

Turning to this clone: Within the sample, other DNA sequences also encode this same CDR3. The V call is TRBV5-1, the J call TRBJ2-3, with D possibly TRBD1 on 5 matching bases. V was trimmed by 0 bases and J by 1 base, leaving 9 bases between them. The CDR3 consists of 15 residues. From germline, CDR1 is SGHRS and CDR2 YFSETQ. The CDR3 sequence is CASSLDSGRTDTQYF. CDR3 bases: TGCGCCAGCAGCTTGGATTCAGGGCGCACAGATACGCAGTATTTT.

This chain connects TRBV5-4 to TRBJ2-1; unclear D gene. The CDR3 runs 15 residues. The germline CDR1 and CDR2 sequences are SGHNT and YYREEE (reference sequence). Trimming took off 2 bases at V and 6 bases at J, with 15 bases between the two ends. The CDR3 protein is CASSFPRSELNEQFF. For the CDR3, the DNA is TGTGCCAGCAGCTTTCCCCGGTCGGAGCTCAATGAGCAGTTCTTC.

The V gene is TRBV9, the J gene TRBJ2-7; 9 bases align to TRBD1. This CDR3 comprises 15 residues. The V gene's germline CDR1 is SGDLS and CDR2 YYNGEE. J was trimmed by 7 bases and V by 0 bases; bases with no gene match: 8. The CDR3 region has the DNA TGTGCCAGCAGCGTAGGGGACAGGGCACGGGAGGAGCAGTACTTC. It encodes CASSVGDRAREEQYF. Supplemented by reference TRBV9 and TRBJ2-7, the full variable domain reads DSGVTQTPKHLITATGQRVTLRCSPRSGDLSVYWYQQSLDQGLQFLIQYYNGEERAKGNILERFSAQQFPDLHSELNLSSLELGDSALYFCASSVGDRAREEQYFGPGTRLTVT.